The 18 T cell receptor beta chains in this list originate from one sample, sequenced in a study of HIV-infected patients and healthy controls. Whole blood was used without fractionation, so all unsorted peripheral T cells were included. cDNA was made from about 510 ng RNA using alpha and beta constant primers. Each of the alpha and beta chains got its own library through chain-specific third strand synthesis with indices. From the 5' RACE reads, TCRdb called clonotypes with MiXCR, one entry per CDR3 protein. The sample records approximately 14,000 distinct CDR3 sequences, 9% to 10% being singletons. Sequencing was performed on blood. The source is an adult in good health.

This clonotype was observed at least ten times. V is TRBV7-3 and J is TRBJ2-3; D is tentatively TRBD1 or TRBD2 (5 bases each). Trimming cost V 8 bases and J 2 bases, with 8 bases left between them. The CDR3 has 12 residues. CDR1 is SGHTA and CDR2 is FQGTGA in the germline V gene. The CDR3 here is CASGGATDTQYF. CDR3 in DNA: TGTGCCAGCGGGGGAGCCACAGATACGCAGTATTTT.

In this sample, this clonotype turned up a few times. A junction end diverges from the germline sequence, so it may reflect a read error. The gene calls are TRBV19 and TRBJ1-1; 8 bases match TRBD1. Germline V CDR1 and CDR2: LNHDA, SQIVND (reference sequence). This CDR3 region has 14 residues. Written as DNA, the CDR3 is TGTGCCAGTACGAGGACAGGGTCGAACCCTGAAGCTTTCTTT. Its protein is CASTRTGSNPEAFF. Combining the CDR3 with reference TRBV19 and TRBJ1-1 gives the whole variable domain DGGITQSPKYLFRKEGQNVTLSCEQNLNHDAMYWYRQDPGQGLRLIYYSQIVNDFQKGDIAEGYSVSREKKESFPLTVTSAQKNPTAFYLCASTRTGSNPEAFFGQGTRLTVV.

This clonotype counts as medium-sized. The chain combines TRBV12-3 or TRBV12-4 with TRBJ1-4, with D perhaps TRBD1 (5 bases). V shed 6 bases and J shed 5 bases, with 13 bases lying between them. This CDR3 is 14 amino acids long. The CDR3 loop reads CASRRDGPNEKLFF. Here the CDR3 DNA reads TGTGCCAGCAGGAGGGACGGTCCAAATGAAAAACTGTTTTTT.

This clonotype was seen repeatedly, ten times or more. The chain carries TRBV5-1 and TRBJ1-1; the match to TRBD1 covers 9 bases. The germline V gene has CDR1 SGHRS and CDR2 YFSETQ. The CDR3 extends over 17 amino acids. V lost 1 base and J lost 1; bases outside the gene matches: 8. As DNA, the CDR3 is TGCGCCAGCAGCTTGCCGCGCGGGACAGGGAGGAACACTGAAGCTTTCTTT. Encoded protein: CASSLPRGTGRNTEAFF.

This clonotype was recorded at least ten times. The chain joins TRBV19 to TRBJ1-2, with a possible D match to TRBD1 (6 bases). The germline V gene has CDR1 LNHDA and CDR2 SQIVND (reference sequence). This CDR3 has 15 residues. V lost 8 bases and J 6 bases, leaving 22 bases between the germline ends. This CDR3 is CASFTDWGAKDGYTF. DNA for the CDR3: TGTGCCAGTTTTACGGACTGGGGGGCCAAGGATGGCTACACCTTC.

Sample share makes this clonotype medium-sized. The V call is TRBV7-9, the J call TRBJ1-1; TRBD1 matches 8 bases. V lost 8 bases and J lost 5; bases outside the gene matches: 7. CDR3 length equals 13 residues. Looked up from germline, CDR1 is SEHNR and CDR2 is FQNEAQ (reference sequence). The CDR3 DNA reads TGTGCCAGCCTCGGGCAGGGGGCGACTGAAGCTTTCTTT. It codes for CASLGQGATEAFF.

By frequency in the sample, this clonotype is medium-sized. The rearrangement links TRBV6-2 or TRBV6-3 to TRBJ1-1; TRBD1 aligns across 8 bases. Germline V gene lookup returns CDR1 MNHEY and CDR2 SVGEGT. The CDR3 length is 12 residues. J gave up 10 bases and V 7 bases, and 8 bases lay outside the gene matches. The CDR3 DNA reads as TGTGCCAGCAAACAGGGGGGGATCGGAGCTTTCTTT. This gives the protein CASKQGGIGAFF.

This chain links TRBV20-1 with TRBJ1-2; D call uncertain. V was pared by 3 bases and J by 7 bases, with 24 bases between. Germline CDR1 DFQATT, CDR2 SNEGSKA (reference sequence). This CDR3 is 16 amino acids long. CDR3 DNA sequence: TGCAGTGCTAGGGGTCCCCGACCCGATCTGGTTGGTGGCTACACCTTC. This codes for CSARGPRPDLVGGYTF.

This chain joins TRBV18 and TRBJ2-5, with TRBD1 matching over 8 bases. The CDR3 is 14 amino acids. CDR1 KGHSH and CDR2 LQKENI come from the germline V gene. With 3 bases clipped from V and 1 base from J, the junction kept 1 base outside the gene matches. The CDR3 is CASSPGQGQETQYF. For the CDR3, the DNA is TGTGCCAGCTCACCTGGACAGGGCCAAGAGACCCAGTACTTC.

This clonotype was observed at least ten times. This chain uses TRBV7-8 with TRBJ1-5; a possible D gene is TRBD1 (6 bases). Germline V lookup: CDR1 SGHVS, CDR2 FQNEAQ. The CDR3 has 16 residues. With 8 bases removed from V and 6 bases from J, the gap between germline ends came to 23 bases. The CDR3 reads CASAPAVWGASQPQHF. Here the CDR3 DNA reads TGTGCCAGCGCCCCAGCGGTTTGGGGGGCGAGTCAGCCCCAGCATTTT.

This clonotype appeared a few times. This sequence joins TRBV20-1 and TRBJ1-1, with D maybe TRBD1 (5 bases). Trimming shortened V by 6 bases and J by 6 bases, and 17 bases separated the two germline ends. CDR1 DFQATT and CDR2 SNEGSKA come from the germline V gene (reference sequence). The CDR3 sequence is 13 residues long. The CDR3 protein is CSAERRQRAEAFF. As DNA, the CDR3 is TGCAGTGCGGAGAGGAGACAGAGGGCTGAAGCTTTCTTT.

By frequency in the sample, this clonotype is medium-sized. This chain links TRBV12-3 or TRBV12-4 with TRBJ2-7, with 9 bases matching TRBD1. V shed 6 bases and J 5 bases; nucleotides not matched to a gene: 5. CDR3 size: 13 residues. CDR3 DNA sequence: TGTGCCAGCAGAGACAGGGGGAGCCACGAGCAGTACTTC. This codes for CASRDRGSHEQYF.

This sequence joins TRBV28 and TRBJ1-2, with D hard to call. Germline V gives CDR1 MDHEN, CDR2 SYDVKM. The CDR3 is 15 residues long. V lost 5 bases to trimming and J lost 0 bases, with 13 bases between them. The CDR3 loop reads CASSGPRAANYGYTF. Here the CDR3 DNA reads TGTGCCAGCAGTGGCCCCCGGGCAGCTAACTATGGCTACACCTTC.

This clonotype was seen many times. This sequence joins TRBV19 and TRBJ1-1; D perhaps matches TRBD1 (5 bases). The CDR3 spans 14 residues. The germline V gene has CDR1 LNHDA and CDR2 SQIVND (reference sequence). Trimming left V 2 bases short and J 10 bases short, with 17 bases between. As DNA, the CDR3 is TGTGCCAGTAGTATAAGCCCAGGGTCTCTTGGAGCTTTCTTT. It codes for CASSISPGSLGAFF.

Details on this clonotype: A clone one base away is much larger, so this may be a read error. V is TRBV7-2 and J is TRBJ1-1; unclear D gene. There are 15 residues in the CDR3. Germline V lookup: CDR1 SGHTA, CDR2 FQGNSA. Trimming pared 2 bases from V and 2 bases from J, leaving 12 bases between. The CDR3, as DNA: TGTGCCAGCAGCTTAAGTATGGTGGTTAACACTGAAGCTTTCTTT. This gives the protein CASSLSMVVNTEAFF. Combining the CDR3 with reference TRBV7-2 and TRBJ1-1 gives the whole variable domain GAGVSQSPSNKVTEKGKDVELRCDPISGHTALYWYRQSLGQGLEFLIYFQGNSAPDKSGLPSDRFSAERTGGSVSTLTIQRTQQEDSAVYLCASSLSMVVNTEAFFGQGTRLTVV.

This clonotype is categorized as medium-sized. CDR3 nucleotide sequence: TGTGCCAGCAGCTTAGCGGGAGGATTTCCCCCAGATACGCAGTATTTT. It encodes CASSLAGGFPPDTQYF. The chain links TRBV7-2 to TRBJ2-3, with D perhaps matching TRBD2 (6 bases). Trimming cost V 0 bases and J 4 bases, with 14 bases left between them. Germline CDR1 and CDR2: SGHTA and FQGNSA. The CDR3 has 16 amino acids.

This clonotype ranks as medium-sized. The gene calls are TRBV28 and TRBJ1-5; 8 nucleotides align to TRBD1. V dropped 7 bases and J dropped 9; count of bases not matched to a gene: 29. Germline CDR1 reads MDHEN; CDR2 reads SYDVKM. The CDR3 is 20 amino acids. The CDR3 sequence is CASTTLTGQVMGTTSRPQHF. The CDR3 DNA follows: TGTGCCAGCACTACCCTTACGGGACAGGTGATGGGGACAACGAGCCGGCCCCAGCATTTT.

This clonotype is judged medium-sized. The V gene is TRBV7-9, the J gene TRBJ2-1, with 9 bases fitting TRBD2. V shed 4 bases and J 6 bases; nucleotides not matched to a gene: 19. Per the germline V gene, CDR1 is SEHNR and CDR2 is FQNEAQ (reference sequence). CDR3 size: 19 residues. In nucleotides, the CDR3 is TGTGCCAGCAGCTCTCCCCCACCCCCGCGGGAGGGCGCGGGCAATGAGCAGTTCTTC. As protein: CASSSPPPPREGAGNEQFF.